The source of this T cell receptor beta chain is a study of STAT5B mutations in CD4+ large granular lymphocyte leukemia. This clone was observed a few times. Its antigen is currently unknown. Study-level results: Patient CD4-sorted repertoires looked more clonal than healthy CD4+ repertoires, even without putative leukemic clones. About a quarter of private leukemic clonotypes occurred rarely in other patients' non-leukemic repertoires.

As originally analysed: The detection floor for productive clonotype frequency was 2.59 x 10-5. Assay used: immunoSEQ multiplex PCR; TCRdb lists only in-frame clones, some missing. From that table come the V and J calls and clone size; the DNA was used to work out D and trimming. The table records around 35,000 clones, approximately 74% of them present only once. Sequences were obtained from CD4+ T cells from blood buffy coats. This clonotype was sampled from a human donor in good health.

In DNA, the CDR3 is TGTGCCAGTAGTGTCGTCGAGGCCTTTAATGAGCAGTTCTTC. Translating gives CASSVVEAFNEQFF. The rearrangement joins TRBV19 to TRBJ2-1; D is unresolved. Trimming took 5 bases from V and 7 from J, leaving 15 bases between them. This CDR3 spans 14 amino acids. Looked up from germline, CDR1 is LNHDA and CDR2 is SQIVND (reference sequence).